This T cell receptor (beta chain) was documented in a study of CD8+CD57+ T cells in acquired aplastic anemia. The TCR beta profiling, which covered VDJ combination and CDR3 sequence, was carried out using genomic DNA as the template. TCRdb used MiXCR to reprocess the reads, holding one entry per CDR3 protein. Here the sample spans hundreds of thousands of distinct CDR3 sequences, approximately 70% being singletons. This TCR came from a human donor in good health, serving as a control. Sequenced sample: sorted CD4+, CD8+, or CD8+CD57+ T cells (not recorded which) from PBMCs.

The DNA for the CDR3 is TGCGCCAGCAGCAACAGCGGGATCACAGATACGCAGTATTTT. Amino acid sequence: CASSNSGITDTQYF. The chain uses TRBV4-3 and TRBJ2-3; 7 bases match TRBD2. CDR3 length: 14 amino acids. V was clipped by 5 bases and J by 2 bases; unmatched bases: 4. Germline V gives CDR1 LGHNA, CDR2 YSLEER.